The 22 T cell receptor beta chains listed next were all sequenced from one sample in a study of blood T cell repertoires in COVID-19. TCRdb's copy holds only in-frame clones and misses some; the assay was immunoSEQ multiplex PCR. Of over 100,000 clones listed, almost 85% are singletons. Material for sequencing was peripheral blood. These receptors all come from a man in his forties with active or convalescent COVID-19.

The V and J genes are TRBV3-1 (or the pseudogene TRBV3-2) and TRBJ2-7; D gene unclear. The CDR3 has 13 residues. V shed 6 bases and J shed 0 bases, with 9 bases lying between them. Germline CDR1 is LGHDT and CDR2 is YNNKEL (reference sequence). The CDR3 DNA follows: TGTGCCAGCAGGATTAGCAACTCCTACGAGCAGTACTTC. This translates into CASRISNSYEQYF.

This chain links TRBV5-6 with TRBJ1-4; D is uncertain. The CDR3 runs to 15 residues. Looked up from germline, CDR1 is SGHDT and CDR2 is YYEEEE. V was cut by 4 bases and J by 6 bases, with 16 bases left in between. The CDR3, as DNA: TGTGCCAGCAGCCCGGAGTCTACTGGCCATGAAAAACTGTTTTTT. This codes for CASSPESTGHEKLFF.

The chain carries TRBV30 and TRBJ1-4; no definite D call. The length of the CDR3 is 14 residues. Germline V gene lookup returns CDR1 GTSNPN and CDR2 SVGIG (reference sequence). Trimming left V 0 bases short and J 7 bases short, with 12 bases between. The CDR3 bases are TGTGCCTGGAGTGTCGCGGGGTCGGCTGAAAAACTGTTTTTT. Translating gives CAWSVAGSAEKLFF.

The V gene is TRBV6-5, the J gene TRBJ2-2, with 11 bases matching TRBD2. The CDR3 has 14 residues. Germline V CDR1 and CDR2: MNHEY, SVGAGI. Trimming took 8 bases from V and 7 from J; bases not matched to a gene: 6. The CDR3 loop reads CASLSGGAGGELFF. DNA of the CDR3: TGTGCCAGCCTTAGCGGGGGGGCTGGCGGGGAGCTGTTTTTT.

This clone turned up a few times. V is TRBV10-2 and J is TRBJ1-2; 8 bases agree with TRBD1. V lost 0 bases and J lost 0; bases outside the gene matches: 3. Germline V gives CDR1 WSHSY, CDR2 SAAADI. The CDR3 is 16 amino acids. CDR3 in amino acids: CASSESRTGPNYGYTF. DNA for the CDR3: TGCGCCAGCAGTGAGTCAAGGACAGGGCCTAACTATGGCTACACCTTC.

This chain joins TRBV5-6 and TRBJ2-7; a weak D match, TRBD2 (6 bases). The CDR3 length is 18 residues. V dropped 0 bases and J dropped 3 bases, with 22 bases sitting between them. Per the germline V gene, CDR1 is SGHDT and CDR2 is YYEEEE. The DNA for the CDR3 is TGTGCCAGCAGCTTGGAACCTAACCCGGGACTCAATATCTACGAGCAGTACTTC. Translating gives CASSLEPNPGLNIYEQYF.

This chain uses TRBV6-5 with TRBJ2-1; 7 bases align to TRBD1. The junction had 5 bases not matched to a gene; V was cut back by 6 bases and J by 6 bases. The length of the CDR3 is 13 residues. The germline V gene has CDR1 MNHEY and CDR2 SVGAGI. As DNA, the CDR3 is TGTGCCAGCAGCAAGACAGGGTTCAATGAGCAGTTCTTC. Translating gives CASSKTGFNEQFF.

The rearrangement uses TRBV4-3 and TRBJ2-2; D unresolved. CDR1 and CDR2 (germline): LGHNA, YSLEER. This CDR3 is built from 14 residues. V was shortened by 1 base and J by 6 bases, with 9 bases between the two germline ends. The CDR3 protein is CASSQASRSGELFF. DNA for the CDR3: TGCGCCAGCAGCCAAGCATCTCGGTCCGGGGAGCTGTTTTTT.

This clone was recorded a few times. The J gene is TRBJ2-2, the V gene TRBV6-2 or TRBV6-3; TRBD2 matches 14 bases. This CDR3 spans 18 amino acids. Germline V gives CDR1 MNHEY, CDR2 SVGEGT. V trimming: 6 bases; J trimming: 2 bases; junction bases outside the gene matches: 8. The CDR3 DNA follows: TGTGCCAGCAGCAGGACTAGCGGGGGGCCTGTAAACACCGGGGAGCTGTTTTTT. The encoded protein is CASSRTSGGPVNTGELFF.

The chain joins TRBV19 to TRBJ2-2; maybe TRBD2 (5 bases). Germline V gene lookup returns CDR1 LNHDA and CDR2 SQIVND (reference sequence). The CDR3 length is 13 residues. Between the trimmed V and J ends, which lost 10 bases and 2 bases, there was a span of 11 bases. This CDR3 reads CATSGLNTGELFF. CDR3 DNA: TGTGCCACCAGCGGACTCAACACCGGGGAGCTGTTTTTT. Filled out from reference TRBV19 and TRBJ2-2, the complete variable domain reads DGGITQSPKYLFRKEGQNVTLSCEQNLNHDAMYWYRQDPGQGLRLIYYSQIVNDFQKGDIAEGYSVSREKKESFPLTVTSAQKNPTAFYLCATSGLNTGELFFGEGSRLTVL.

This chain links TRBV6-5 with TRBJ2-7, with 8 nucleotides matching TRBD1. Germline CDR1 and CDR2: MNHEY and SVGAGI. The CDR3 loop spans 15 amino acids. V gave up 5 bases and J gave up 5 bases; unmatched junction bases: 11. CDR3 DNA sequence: TGTGCCAGCAGTCCGACCGACAGGGGTGTCCACGAGCAGTACTTC. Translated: CASSPTDRGVHEQYF.

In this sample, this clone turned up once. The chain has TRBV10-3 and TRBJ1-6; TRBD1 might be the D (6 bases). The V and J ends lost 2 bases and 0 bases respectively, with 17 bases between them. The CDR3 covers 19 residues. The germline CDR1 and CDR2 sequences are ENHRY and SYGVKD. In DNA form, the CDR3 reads TGTGCCATCAGTGAGAAAAGGTCAGGGGCCGACTCCTATAATTCACCCCTCCACTTT. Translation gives CAISEKRSGADSYNSPLHF.

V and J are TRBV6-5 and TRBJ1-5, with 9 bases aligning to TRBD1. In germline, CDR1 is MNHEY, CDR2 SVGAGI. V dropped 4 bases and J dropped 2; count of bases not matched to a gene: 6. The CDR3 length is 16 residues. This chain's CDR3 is CASSFRQGVGNQPQHF. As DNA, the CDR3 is TGTGCCAGCAGTTTCCGACAGGGGGTGGGCAATCAGCCCCAGCATTTT.

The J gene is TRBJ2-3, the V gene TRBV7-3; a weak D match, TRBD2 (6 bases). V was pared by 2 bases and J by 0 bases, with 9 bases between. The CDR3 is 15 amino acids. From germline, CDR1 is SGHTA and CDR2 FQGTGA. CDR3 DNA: TGTGCCAGCAGCTTAGGCGGGACTAGCACAGATACGCAGTATTTT. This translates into CASSLGGTSTDTQYF.

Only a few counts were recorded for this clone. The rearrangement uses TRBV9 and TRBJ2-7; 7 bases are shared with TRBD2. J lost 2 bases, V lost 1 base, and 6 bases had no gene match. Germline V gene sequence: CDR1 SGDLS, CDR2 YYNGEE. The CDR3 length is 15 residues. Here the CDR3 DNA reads TGTGCCAGCAGCGTATCGGCCGGGACTACCTACGAGCAGTACTTC. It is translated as CASSVSAGTTYEQYF.

The CDR3 is CASSGAEGYGYTF. Written as DNA, the CDR3 is TGTGCCAGCAGTGGGGCAGAGGGCTATGGCTACACCTTC. The chain couples TRBV2 to TRBJ1-2; D is ambiguous. Germline assignment: CDR1 SNHLY and CDR2 FYNNEI. V was pared by 4 bases and J by 4 bases, with 10 bases between. The CDR3 length is 13 residues.

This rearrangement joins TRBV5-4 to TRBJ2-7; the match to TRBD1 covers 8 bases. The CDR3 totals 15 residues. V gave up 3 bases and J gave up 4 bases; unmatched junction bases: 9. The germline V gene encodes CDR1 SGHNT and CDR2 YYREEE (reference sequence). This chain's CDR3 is CASSSPGQGNYEQYF. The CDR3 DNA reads TGTGCCAGCAGCTCCCCCGGACAGGGAAATTACGAGCAGTACTTC.

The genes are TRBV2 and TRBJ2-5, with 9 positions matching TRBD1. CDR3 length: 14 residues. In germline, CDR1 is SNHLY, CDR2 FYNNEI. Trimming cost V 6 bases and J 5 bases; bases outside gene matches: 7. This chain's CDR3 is CASRPTGGWETQYF. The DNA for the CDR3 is TGTGCCAGCAGACCAACAGGGGGCTGGGAGACCCAGTACTTC.

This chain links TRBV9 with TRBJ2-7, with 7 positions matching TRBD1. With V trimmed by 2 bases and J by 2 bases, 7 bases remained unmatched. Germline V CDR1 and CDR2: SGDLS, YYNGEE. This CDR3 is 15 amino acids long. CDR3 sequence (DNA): TGTGCCAGCAGCGTCCGGACAGGACCCGCCTACGAGCAGTACTTC. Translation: CASSVRTGPAYEQYF.

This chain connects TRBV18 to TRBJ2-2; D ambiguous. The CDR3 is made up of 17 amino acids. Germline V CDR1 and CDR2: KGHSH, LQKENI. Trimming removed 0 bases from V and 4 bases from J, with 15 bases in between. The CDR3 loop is CASSPPSTGSSTGELFF. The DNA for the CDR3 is TGTGCCAGCTCACCACCTAGCACTGGATCTTCCACCGGGGAGCTGTTTTTT.

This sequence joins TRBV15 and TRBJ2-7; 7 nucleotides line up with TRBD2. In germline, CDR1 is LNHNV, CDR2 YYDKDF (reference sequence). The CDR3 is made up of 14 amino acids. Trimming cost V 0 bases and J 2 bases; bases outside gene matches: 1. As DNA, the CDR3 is TGTGCCACCAGCAGAGAGGGGGGGACCTACGAGCAGTACTTC. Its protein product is CATSREGGTYEQYF.

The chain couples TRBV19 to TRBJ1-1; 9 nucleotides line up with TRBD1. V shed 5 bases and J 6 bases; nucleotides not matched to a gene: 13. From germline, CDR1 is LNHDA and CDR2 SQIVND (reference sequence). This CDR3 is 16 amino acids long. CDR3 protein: CASSVPGQGLLAEAFF. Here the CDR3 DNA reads TGTGCCAGTAGTGTCCCGGGACAGGGTCTTCTCGCTGAAGCTTTCTTT.